Listed below are T cell receptor beta chains from one sample, sequenced in a study of T cell repertoires in cytomegalovirus infection. MiXCR was run by TCRdb on the reads, yielding one entry per CDR3 protein. In the table there are hundreds of thousands of distinct CDR3 sequences, roughly 24% of which are singletons. Source material: CD8+ T cells from PBMCs. Receptors originate from a human donor in good health (CMV status not recorded). Some clones in this sample may be carry-over from other donors' samples. The CDR3 runs from the conserved cysteine through the conserved F or W. The order of the fields is J gene, D gene, clone size, V gene, CDR3 DNA, CDR3 protein. A D gene is named only where the DNA matches it firmly. Not all rows give a size; the values are once, few, many and, for expanded clones, a class.

TRBJ1-1	NA	few	TRBV7-9	TGTGCCAGCAGCTTAACCTGGGGCGAAAACACTGAAGCTTTCTTT	CASSLTWGENTEAFF
TRBJ2-3	NA	NA	TRBV6-5	TGTGCCAGCAGTTACACGAGTATAGATACGCAGTATTTT	CASSYTSIDTQYF
TRBJ1-2	TRBD1	NA	TRBV28	TGTGCCAGCAGTTTCCTACAGGGGGCGCGCTATGGCTACACCTTC	CASSFLQGARYGYTF
TRBJ1-1	NA	many	TRBV25-1	TGTGCCAGTAGATGGGCGGACACTGAAGCTTTCTTT	CASRWADTEAFF
TRBJ1-2	TRBD1	NA	TRBV20-1	TGCAGTGCCCAGACAGGGGCGCGGGGGTTCTATGGCTACACCTTC	CSAQTGARGFYGYTF
TRBJ2-3	TRBD2	many	TRBV7-6	TGTGCCAGCAGCTGGACTAGCGGGAGCACAGATACGCAGTATTTT	CASSWTSGSTDTQYF
TRBJ1-2	TRBD1	many	TRBV14	TGTGCCAGCAGGCGACAGGGGAACTATGGCTACACCTTC	CASRRQGNYGYTF
TRBJ1-1	NA	many	TRBV20-1	TGCAGTGCTAGAGATCTGTCGCCGGAAACTTTGAACACTGAAGCTTTCTTT	CSARDLSPETLNTEAFF
TRBJ1-5	NA	few	TRBV4-2	TGTGCCAGCAGCCAAGATGGGGGGACGGGGCAGCCCCAGCATTTT	CASSQDGGTGQPQHF
TRBJ2-1	NA	NA	TRBV20-1	TGCAGTGCTATCAACCTAACACAGGCCACCTACAATGAGCAGTTCTTC	CSAINLTQATYNEQFF
TRBJ1-1	TRBD1	few	TRBV9	TGTGCCAGCAGCGTTGGACAGGGGATTACTGAAGCTTTCTTT	CASSVGQGITEAFF
TRBJ1-3	NA	many	TRBV7-2	TGTGCCAGCAGTTCACAGGGACTGCTCTCTGGAAACACCATATATTTT	CASSSQGLLSGNTIYF
TRBJ1-1	NA	NA	TRBV27	TGTGCCAGCAGTTTCGGGGGGTTTTCTTTCTTT	CASSFGGFSFF
TRBJ2-3	TRBD2	NA	TRBV7-8	TGTGCCAGCAGTACCACTAGCGGCGGTCGGTACACAGATACGCAGTATTTT	CASSTTSGGRYTDTQYF
TRBJ2-7	NA	NA	TRBV15	TGTGCCACCAGCAGAGATCGGGGGCTTTTGGGCGAGCAGTACTTC	CATSRDRGLLGEQYF
TRBJ2-5	TRBD2	few	TRBV7-2	TGTGCCAGCACCCCGGGGGGGGGTGGGCAAGAGACCCAGTACTTC	CASTPGGGGQETQYF
TRBJ1-1	NA	few	TRBV10-2	TGCGCCAGCAGTGAGTCAAGTTTTTCCACTGAAGCTTTCTTT	CASSESSFSTEAFF
TRBJ1-6	NA	NA	TRBV23-1	TGCGCCAGCAGTCAGGCACCCCTCCACTTT	CASSQAPLHF
TRBJ2-3	TRBD2	few	TRBV27	TGTGCCAGCAGTGCGCTAGCGGGGGGTCAGTATTTT	CASSALAGGQYF
TRBJ2-2	TRBD2	NA	TRBV4-2	TGTGCCAGCAGCCACCTTAGCGGGGGGAGCACCGGGGAGCTGTTTTTT	CASSHLSGGSTGELFF
TRBJ2-1	NA	few	TRBV29-1	TGCAGCGTTGAATCTGGGCGGACTCCGGGGAATGAGCAGTTCTTC	CSVESGRTPGNEQFF
TRBJ1-2	NA	few	TRBV5-6	TGTGCCAGCAGCCCGGGACTTCTACTCTATGGCTACACCTTC	CASSPGLLLYGYTF
TRBJ1-1	NA	few	TRBV7-9	TGTGCCAGCAGAACTCACAGGCCGAACACTGAAGCTTTCTTT	CASRTHRPNTEAFF
TRBJ2-2	NA	NA	TRBV11-2	TGTGCCAGCAGCTTTAGAGTGGAAACCGGGGAGCTGTTTTTT	CASSFRVETGELFF
TRBJ2-7	NA	NA	TRBV10-3	TGTGCCATCAGCGTCCGGGCCATACTTAGCGAGCAGTACTTC	CAISVRAILSEQYF
TRBJ2-1	NA	many	TRBV2	TGTGCCAGCAGTCCCCGGGACACAACTAATGAGCAGTTCTTC	CASSPRDTTNEQFF
TRBJ2-2	NA	many	TRBV7-9	TGTGCCAGCAGCCGAGACAGATACACCGGGGAGCTGTTTTTT	CASSRDRYTGELFF
TRBJ1-3	NA	NA	TRBV29-1	TGCAGCGGGAGTGAGGAGGGAAACACCATATATTTT	CSGSEEGNTIYF
TRBJ2-3	NA	NA	TRBV29-1	TGCAGCGTAGGGACTTCCCAAGGTCTGCAGTATTTT	CSVGTSQGLQYF
TRBJ2-3	NA	many	TRBV7-2	TGTGCCAGCAGCTTAGTGTCGGCAGATACGCAGTATTTT	CASSLVSADTQYF
TRBJ2-1	TRBD2	NA	TRBV5-1	TGCGCCAGCAGCTCCCTAAAAGCGGGGGACTACAATGAGCAGTTCTTC	CASSSLKAGDYNEQFF
TRBJ2-3	NA	NA	TRBV12-3/TRBV12-4	TGTGCCAGCAGTTGGACCCTCACAGATACGCAGTATTTT	CASSWTLTDTQYF
TRBJ2-1	NA	few	TRBV9	TGTGCCAGCAGCGACAAAAGGCGGGAGCAGTTCTTC	CASSDKRREQFF
TRBJ2-2	TRBD2	once	TRBV7-4	TGTGCCAGCCCCAACCCGGGACTAGCGGGGACCGGCACCGGGGAGCTGTTTTTT	CASPNPGLAGTGTGELFF
TRBJ2-5	NA	NA	TRBV6-6	TGTGCCAGTAACCTCTTCGGTACTTCGTACCAAGAGACCCAGTACTTC	CASNLFGTSYQETQYF
TRBJ1-2	TRBD1	few	TRBV28	TGTGCCAGCAGTTTGGATCAGGGGGCAGGCTATGGCTACACCTTC	CASSLDQGAGYGYTF
TRBJ2-1	TRBD2	many	TRBV7-6	TGTGCCAGCAGCTTGAGGCGGGGGGTCTACAATGAGCAGTTCTTC	CASSLRRGVYNEQFF
TRBJ2-3	TRBD2	few	TRBV28	TGTGCCAGCAGACCCTCGACTAGCGGCACAGATACGCAGTATTTT	CASRPSTSGTDTQYF
TRBJ2-7	TRBD2	few	TRBV6-5	TGTGCCAGCAGACAACCGGGACTATCTTACGAGCAGTACTTC	CASRQPGLSYEQYF
TRBJ1-1	NA	many	TRBV6-5	TGTGCCAGCAGTTACGGGAGGGGAGGCACTGAAGCTTTCTTT	CASSYGRGGTEAFF